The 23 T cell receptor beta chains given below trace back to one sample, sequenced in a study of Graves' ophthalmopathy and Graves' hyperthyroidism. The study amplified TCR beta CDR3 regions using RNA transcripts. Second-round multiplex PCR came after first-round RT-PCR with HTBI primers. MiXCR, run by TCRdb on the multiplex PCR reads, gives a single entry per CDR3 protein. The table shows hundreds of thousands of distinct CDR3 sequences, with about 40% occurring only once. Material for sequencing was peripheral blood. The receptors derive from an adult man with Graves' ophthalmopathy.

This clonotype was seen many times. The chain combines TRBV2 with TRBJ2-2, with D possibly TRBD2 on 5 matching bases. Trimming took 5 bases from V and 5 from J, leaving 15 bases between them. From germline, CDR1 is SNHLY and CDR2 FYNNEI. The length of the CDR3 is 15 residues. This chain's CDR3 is CASSSRDGVTGELFF. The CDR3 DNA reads TGTGCCAGCAGTTCGAGGGATGGGGTAACCGGGGAGCTGTTTTTT.

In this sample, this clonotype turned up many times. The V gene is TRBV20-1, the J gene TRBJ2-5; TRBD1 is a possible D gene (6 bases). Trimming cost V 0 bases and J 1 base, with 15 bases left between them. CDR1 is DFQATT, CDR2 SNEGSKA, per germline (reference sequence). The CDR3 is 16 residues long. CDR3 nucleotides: TGCAGTGCTAGAGAAAATACCTGGACAGTCCAAGAGACCCAGTACTTC. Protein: CSARENTWTVQETQYF.

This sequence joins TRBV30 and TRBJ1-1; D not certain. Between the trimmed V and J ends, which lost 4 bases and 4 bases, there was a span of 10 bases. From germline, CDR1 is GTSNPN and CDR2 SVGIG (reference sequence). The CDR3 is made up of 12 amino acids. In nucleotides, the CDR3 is TGTGCCTGGAACAGAGGGCTCACTGAAGCTTTCTTT. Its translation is CAWNRGLTEAFF.

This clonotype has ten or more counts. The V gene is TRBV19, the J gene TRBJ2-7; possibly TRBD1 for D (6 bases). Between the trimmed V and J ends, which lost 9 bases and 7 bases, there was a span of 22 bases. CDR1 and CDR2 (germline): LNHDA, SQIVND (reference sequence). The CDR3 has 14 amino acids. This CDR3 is CASGSRDMKAEQYF. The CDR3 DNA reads TGTGCCAGCGGTAGTCGGGACATGAAGGCGGAGCAGTACTTC.

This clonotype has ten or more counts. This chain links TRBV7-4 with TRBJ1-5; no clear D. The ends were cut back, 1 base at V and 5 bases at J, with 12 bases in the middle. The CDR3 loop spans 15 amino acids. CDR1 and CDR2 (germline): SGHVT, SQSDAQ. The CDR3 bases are TGTGCCAGCAGCTTAGACGCCAGAACTTATCAGCCCCAGCATTTT. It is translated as CASSLDARTYQPQHF.

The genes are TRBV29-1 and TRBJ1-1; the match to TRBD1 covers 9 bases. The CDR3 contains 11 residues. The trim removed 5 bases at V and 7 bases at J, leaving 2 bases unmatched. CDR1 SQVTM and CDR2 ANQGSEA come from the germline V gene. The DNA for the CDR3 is TGCAGCGTTACAGGGGGCGATGAAGCTTTCTTT. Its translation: CSVTGGDEAFF.

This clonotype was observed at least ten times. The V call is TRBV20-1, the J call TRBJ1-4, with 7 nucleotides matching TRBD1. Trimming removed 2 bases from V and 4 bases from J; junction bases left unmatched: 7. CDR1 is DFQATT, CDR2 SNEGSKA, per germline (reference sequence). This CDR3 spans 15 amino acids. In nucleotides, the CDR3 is TGCAGTGCTAGACTACAGGGGATTAATAATGAAAAACTGTTTTTT. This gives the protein CSARLQGINNEKLFF.

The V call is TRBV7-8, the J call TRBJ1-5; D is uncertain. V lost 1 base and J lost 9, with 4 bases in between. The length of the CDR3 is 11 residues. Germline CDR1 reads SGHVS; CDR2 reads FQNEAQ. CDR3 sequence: CASSLGVPQHF. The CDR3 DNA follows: TGTGCCAGCAGCTTAGGCGTGCCCCAGCATTTT.

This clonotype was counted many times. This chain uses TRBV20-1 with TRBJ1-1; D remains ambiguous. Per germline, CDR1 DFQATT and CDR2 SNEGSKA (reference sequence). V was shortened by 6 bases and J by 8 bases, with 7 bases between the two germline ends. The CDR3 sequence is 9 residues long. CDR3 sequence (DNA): TGCAGTGCCAGGCCGGAAGCTTTCTTT. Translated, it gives CSARPEAFF.

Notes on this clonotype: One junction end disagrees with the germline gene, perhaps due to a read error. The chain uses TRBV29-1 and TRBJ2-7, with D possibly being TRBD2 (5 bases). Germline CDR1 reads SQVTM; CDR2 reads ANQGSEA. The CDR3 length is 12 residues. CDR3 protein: CSVEENTGELYF. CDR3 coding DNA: TGCAGCGTTGAAGAGAACACCGGGGAGCTGTACTTC.

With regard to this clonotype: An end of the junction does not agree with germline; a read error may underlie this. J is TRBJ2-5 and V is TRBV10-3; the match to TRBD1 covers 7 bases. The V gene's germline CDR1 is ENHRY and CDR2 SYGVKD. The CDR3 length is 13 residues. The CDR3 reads CVITRQGGETQYF. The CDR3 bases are TGTGTCATCACTCGACAGGGTGGAGAGACCCAGTACTTC.

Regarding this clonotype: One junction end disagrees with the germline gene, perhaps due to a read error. DNA of the CDR3: TGTGCCATCAGTGAGTCGGGAGGACAGACGAACACCACATATTTT. Its translation is CAISESGGQTNTTYF. The chain joins TRBV10-3 to TRBJ1-3; D may be TRBD1 (6 bases). The CDR3 sequence is 15 residues long. Germline V gives CDR1 ENHRY, CDR2 SYGVKD.

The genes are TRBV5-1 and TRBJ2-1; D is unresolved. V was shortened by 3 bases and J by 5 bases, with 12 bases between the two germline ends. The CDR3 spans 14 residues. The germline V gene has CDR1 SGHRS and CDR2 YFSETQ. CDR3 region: CASSSADGDNEQFF. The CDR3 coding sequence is TGCGCCAGCAGCTCTGCGGACGGAGACAATGAGCAGTTCTTC.

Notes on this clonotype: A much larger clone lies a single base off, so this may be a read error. This CDR3 reads CASSAGPSGEQYF. The DNA of the CDR3 is TGTGCCAGCAGCGCGGGGCCTAGTGGCGAGCAGTACTTC. The V gene is TRBV9, the J gene TRBJ2-7; the D call may be TRBD1 or TRBD2 (5 bases each). From germline, CDR1 is SGDLS and CDR2 YYNGEE. V was pared by 3 bases and J by 6 bases, with 13 bases between. The CDR3 contains 13 residues. The whole variable domain, filled in from reference TRBV9 and TRBJ2-7, reads DSGVTQTPKHLITATGQRVTLRCSPRSGDLSVYWYQQSLDQGLQFLIQYYNGEERAKGNILERFSAQQFPDLHSELNLSSLELGDSALYFCASSAGPSGEQYFGPGTRLTVT.

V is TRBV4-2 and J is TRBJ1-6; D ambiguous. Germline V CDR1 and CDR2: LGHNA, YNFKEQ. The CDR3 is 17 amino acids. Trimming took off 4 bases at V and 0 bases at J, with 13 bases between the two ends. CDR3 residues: CASSLTTASSYNSPLHF. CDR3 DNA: TGTGCCAGCAGCCTCACGACCGCCAGCTCCTATAATTCACCCCTCCACTTT.

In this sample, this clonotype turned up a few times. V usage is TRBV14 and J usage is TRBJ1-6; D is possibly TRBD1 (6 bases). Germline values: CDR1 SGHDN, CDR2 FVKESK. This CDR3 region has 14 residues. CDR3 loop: CAICQGRDNSPLHF. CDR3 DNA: TGTGCTATCTGCCAGGGGCGCGATAATTCACCCCTCCACTTT.

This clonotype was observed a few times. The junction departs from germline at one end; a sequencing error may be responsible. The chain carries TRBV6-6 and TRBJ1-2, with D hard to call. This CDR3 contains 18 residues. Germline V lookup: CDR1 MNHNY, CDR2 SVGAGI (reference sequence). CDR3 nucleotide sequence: TGTGCCAGCAGCTACTCCGTCGGTGCGAGGGAATTGGGCTATGGCTACACCTTC. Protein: CASSYSVGARELGYGYTF.

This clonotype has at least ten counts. CDR3 in DNA: TGTGCCAGCAGCTTATTTCCCCCAGGGAACCAAGAGACCCAGTACTTC. As protein: CASSLFPPGNQETQYF. V is TRBV7-3 and J is TRBJ2-5; tentative D call: TRBD1 (5 bases). This CDR3 spans 16 amino acids. V lost 2 bases and J 0 bases, leaving 13 bases between the germline ends. Germline V gene data show CDR1 as SGHTA and CDR2 as FQGTGA.

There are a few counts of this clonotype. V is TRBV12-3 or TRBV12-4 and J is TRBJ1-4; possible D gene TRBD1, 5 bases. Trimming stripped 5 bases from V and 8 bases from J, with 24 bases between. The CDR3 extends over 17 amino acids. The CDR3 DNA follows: TGTGCCAGCAGTCCGGGGGGTTTATCCCAAGCTCGAGAAAAACTGTTTTTT. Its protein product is CASSPGGLSQAREKLFF.

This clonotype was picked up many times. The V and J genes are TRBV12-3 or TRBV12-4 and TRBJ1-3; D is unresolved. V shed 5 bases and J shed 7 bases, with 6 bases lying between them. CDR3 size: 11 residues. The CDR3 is CASSLSNTIYF. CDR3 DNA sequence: TGTGCCAGCAGTCTTTCTAACACCATATATTTT.

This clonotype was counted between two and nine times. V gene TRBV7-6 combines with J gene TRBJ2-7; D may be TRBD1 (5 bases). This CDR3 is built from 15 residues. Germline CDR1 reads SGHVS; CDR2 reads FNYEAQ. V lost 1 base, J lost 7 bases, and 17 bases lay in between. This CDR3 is CASSLGVHRSEEQYF. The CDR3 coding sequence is TGTGCCAGCAGCTTAGGCGTTCACAGGTCGGAAGAGCAGTACTTC.

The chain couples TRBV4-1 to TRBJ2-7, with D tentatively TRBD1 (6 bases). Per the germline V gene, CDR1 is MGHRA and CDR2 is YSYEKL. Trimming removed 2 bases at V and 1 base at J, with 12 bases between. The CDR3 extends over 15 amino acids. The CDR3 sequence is CASSQRTASSYEQYF. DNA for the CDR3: TGCGCCAGCAGCCAAAGGACAGCAAGTTCCTACGAGCAGTACTTC.

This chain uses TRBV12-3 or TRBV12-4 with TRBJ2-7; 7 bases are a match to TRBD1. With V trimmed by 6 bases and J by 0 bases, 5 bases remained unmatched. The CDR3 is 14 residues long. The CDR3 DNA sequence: TGTGCCAGCAGCCGACAGGGCCGCTCCTACGAGCAGTACGTC. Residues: CASSRQGRSYEQYV.